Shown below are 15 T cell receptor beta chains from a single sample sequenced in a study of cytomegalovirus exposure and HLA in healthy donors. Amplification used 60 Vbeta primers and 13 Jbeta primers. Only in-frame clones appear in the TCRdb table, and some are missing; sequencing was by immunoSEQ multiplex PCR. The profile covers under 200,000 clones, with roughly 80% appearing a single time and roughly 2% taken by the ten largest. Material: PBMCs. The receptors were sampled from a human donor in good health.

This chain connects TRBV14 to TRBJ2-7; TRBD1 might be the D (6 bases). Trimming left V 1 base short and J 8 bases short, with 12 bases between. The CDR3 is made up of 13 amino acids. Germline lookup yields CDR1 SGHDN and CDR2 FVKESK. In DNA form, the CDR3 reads TGTGCCAGCAGCCAAGTTTCAGGGGAGAAGCAGTACTTC. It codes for CASSQVSGEKQYF.

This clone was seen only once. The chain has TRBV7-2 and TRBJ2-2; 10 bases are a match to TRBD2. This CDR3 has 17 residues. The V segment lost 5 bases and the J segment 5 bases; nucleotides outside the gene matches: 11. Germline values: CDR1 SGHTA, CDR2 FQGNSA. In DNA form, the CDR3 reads TGTGCCAGCAGCCCCTTTGGGCCTAGCGGGGGAACCGGGGAGCTGTTTTTT. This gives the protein CASSPFGPSGGTGELFF.

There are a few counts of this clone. The CDR3 DNA reads TGTGCCAGCAGTCTACCTAGCGGGGGGGCCGTAGATGAGCAGTTCTTC. Its translation is CASSLPSGGAVDEQFF. The chain couples TRBV27 to TRBJ2-1; the match to TRBD2 covers 12 bases. Germline loops: CDR1 MNHEY, CDR2 SMNVEV (reference sequence). The CDR3 runs to 16 residues. V shed 5 bases, J shed 8 bases, and the junction held 10 bases outside the gene matches.

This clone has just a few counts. Here the CDR3 reads CASSQGRGRNEKLFF. Written as DNA, the CDR3 is TGCGCCAGCAGCCAAGGCAGGGGTCGGAACGAAAAACTGTTTTTT. The chain combines TRBV4-3 with TRBJ1-4; the D gene is possibly TRBD1 (6 bases). There are 15 residues in the CDR3. The ends were cut back, 1 base at V and 8 bases at J, with 14 bases in the middle. The germline CDR1 and CDR2 sequences are LGHNA and YSLEER.

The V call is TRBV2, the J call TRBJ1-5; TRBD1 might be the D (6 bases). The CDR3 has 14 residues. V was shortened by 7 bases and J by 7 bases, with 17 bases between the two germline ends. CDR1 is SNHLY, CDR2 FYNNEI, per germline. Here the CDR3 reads CASTMYRDGQPQHF. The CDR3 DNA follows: TGTGCCAGCACCATGTACAGGGATGGCCAGCCCCAGCATTTT.

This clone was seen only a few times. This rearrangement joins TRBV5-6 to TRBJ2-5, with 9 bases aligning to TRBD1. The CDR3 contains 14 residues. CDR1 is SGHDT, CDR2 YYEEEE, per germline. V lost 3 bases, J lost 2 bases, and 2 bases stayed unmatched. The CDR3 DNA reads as TGTGCCAGCAGCTACGGACAGGGGCAAGAGACCCAGTACTTC. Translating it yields CASSYGQGQETQYF.

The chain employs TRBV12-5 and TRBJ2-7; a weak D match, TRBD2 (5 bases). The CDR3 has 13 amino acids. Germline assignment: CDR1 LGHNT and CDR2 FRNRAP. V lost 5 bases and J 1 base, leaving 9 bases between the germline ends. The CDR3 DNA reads TGTGCTAGTGGTACCCGGGGATCCTACGAGCAGTACTTC. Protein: CASGTRGSYEQYF.

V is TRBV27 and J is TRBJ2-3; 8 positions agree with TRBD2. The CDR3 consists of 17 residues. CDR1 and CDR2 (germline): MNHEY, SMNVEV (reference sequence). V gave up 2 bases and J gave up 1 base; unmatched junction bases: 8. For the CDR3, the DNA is TGTGCCAGCAGTTTAGAGTATAGCGGGGTGGGCACAGATACGCAGTATTTT. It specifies CASSLEYSGVGTDTQYF.

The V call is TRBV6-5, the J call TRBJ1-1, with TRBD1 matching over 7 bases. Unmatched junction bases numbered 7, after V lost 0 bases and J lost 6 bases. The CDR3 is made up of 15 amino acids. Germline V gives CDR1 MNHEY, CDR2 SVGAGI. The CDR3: CASSYSATGAAEAFF. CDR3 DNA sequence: TGTGCCAGCAGTTACTCGGCTACAGGGGCCGCTGAAGCTTTCTTT.

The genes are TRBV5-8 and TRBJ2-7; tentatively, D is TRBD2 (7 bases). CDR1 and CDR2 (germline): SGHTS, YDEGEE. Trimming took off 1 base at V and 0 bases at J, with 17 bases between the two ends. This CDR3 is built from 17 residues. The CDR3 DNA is TGTGCCAGCAGCTTGTATAACGGGGGGCCGAGCTCCTACGAGCAGTACTTC. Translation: CASSLYNGGPSSYEQYF.

The CDR3 coding sequence is TGTGCCAGCAAGGTTAGCGGGGGGAAAACCTACGAGCAGTACTTC. Its protein is CASKVSGGKTYEQYF. The V and J genes are TRBV11-1 and TRBJ2-7, with TRBD2 matching 10 bases. The CDR3 length is 15 residues. Losses at the gene ends were 7 bases for V and 2 bases for J; bases not matched to a gene: 8. CDR1 is SGHAT, CDR2 FQDESV, per germline (reference sequence).

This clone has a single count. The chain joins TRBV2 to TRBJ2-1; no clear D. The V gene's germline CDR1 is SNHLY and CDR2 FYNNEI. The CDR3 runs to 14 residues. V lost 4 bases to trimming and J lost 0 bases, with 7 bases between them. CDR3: CASSVAGSYNEQFF. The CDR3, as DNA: TGTGCCAGCAGTGTGGCAGGCTCCTACAATGAGCAGTTCTTC.

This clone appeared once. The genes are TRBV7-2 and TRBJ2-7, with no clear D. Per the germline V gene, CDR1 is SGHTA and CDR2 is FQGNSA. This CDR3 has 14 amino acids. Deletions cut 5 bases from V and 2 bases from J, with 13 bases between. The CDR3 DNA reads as TGTGCCAGCAGCCGACGGGTGGAAACCTACGAGCAGTACTTC. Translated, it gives CASSRRVETYEQYF.

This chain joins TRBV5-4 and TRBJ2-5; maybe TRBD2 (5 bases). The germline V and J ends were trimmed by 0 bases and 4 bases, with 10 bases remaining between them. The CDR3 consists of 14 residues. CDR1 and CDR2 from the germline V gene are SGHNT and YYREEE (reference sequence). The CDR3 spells CASSLVEAGETQYF. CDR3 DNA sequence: TGTGCCAGCAGCTTGGTTGAGGCGGGAGAGACCCAGTACTTC.

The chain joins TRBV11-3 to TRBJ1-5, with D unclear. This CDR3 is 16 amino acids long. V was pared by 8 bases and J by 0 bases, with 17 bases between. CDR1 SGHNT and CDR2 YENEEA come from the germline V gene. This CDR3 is CASRAPTLYSNQPQHF. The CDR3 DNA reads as TGTGCCAGCCGCGCTCCGACATTATATAGCAATCAGCCCCAGCATTTT.